The entry that follows covers one T cell receptor (beta chain) sequence. Unsorted PBMC DNA went through sequencing on ten immunoSEQ deep assay plates. TCRdb's copy holds only in-frame clones and misses some; the assay was immunoSEQ multiplex PCR. The sample has 400,000 to 550,000 clones; around 79% are singletons. The data belong to a study of shared clonotypes between healthy human individuals. The V gene's germline CDR1 is MDHEN and CDR2 SYDVKM. This CDR3 has 15 amino acids. J was trimmed by 6 bases and V by 7 bases; bases with no gene match: 7. The sample was PBMCs. The rearrangement links TRBV28 to TRBJ2-1; TRBD2 agrees at 12 bases. The TCR comes from a woman between 40 and 50 years old in good health. Some clones in this sample may be carry-over from other donors' samples. The CDR3 DNA reads as TGTGCCAGCAACCCACCGGGACTAGCGGGCAATGAGCAGTTCTTC. As protein: CASNPPGLAGNEQFF.